This TCR beta chain was retrieved from a study of shared clonotypes between healthy human individuals (dated by TCRdb to the early 2020s). Regarding the complete study: Two women and a few men aged 18 to 49 years were included in the cohort. To estimate repertoire size and how much clonotype sharing occurs between individuals, the study deeply sequenced the blood TCR repertoires of five healthy adults. For each donor, CD4 naive and CD4 memory were each run on three plates, CD8 naive on two plates, and CD8 memory on one plate. To increase sequencing depth and limit assay-specific biases, TCR repertoire library preparation and sequencing were carried out by different laboratories using diverse techniques. Per donor, leukapheresis produced somewhere between about 0.9 and 9 billion PBMCs.

The donors were healthy, HIV-negative adults who had no recently reported acute infections or vaccinations. Every donor was a Caucasian adult living in Nashville, Tennessee, USA. CD4+ T cells were enriched through magnetic negative selection, after which naive cells were positively selected on CD45RA and the remaining negative fraction served as the memory subset. Blood was collected by leukapheresis, and PBMCs were isolated by Ficoll-Histopaque density gradient centrifugation and then cryopreserved in liquid nitrogen vapor phase. Purity and quantity of every magnetically sorted T cell population were checked by analytical flow cytometry. Each sorted fraction had its genomic DNA isolated and then quantified by UV absorbance on a Nanodrop 2000c. This clone was counted a single time. Its antigen is currently not known. Per-nucleotide qualities are absent, and no much larger clonotype sits a single base away.

The study at large found these results: Naive subsets generally had larger estimated clonotype richness than memory subsets. Compared with non-shared clonotypes, the clonotypes found in all four sorted-subset donors had higher generation probabilities. Rarefaction of sorted-subset datasets indicated incomplete sequencing despite the large sequencing depth. Sampling was restricted to blood, and TCR repertoires in tissue are likely to differ from TCR repertoires in blood. Pairwise subsampling led to the expectation that sequencing depth would affect the degree of clonotype sharing among donors. When several donors were compared, the shared fraction of clonotypes was about 5% for naive CD4, around 3.6% for naive CD8, 2.3% for memory CD4, and roughly 0.43% for memory CD8. Because the study included a small number of donors, the genetic and exposure-history diversity represented was limited.

TCR CDR3 regions were amplified from genomic DNA by multiplex PCR using the deep immunoSEQ assay. Extracted genomic DNA from each cell subset was spread evenly across all wells of several immunoSEQ 96-well plates, with each plate serving as a replicate. For sorted subsets, each replicate PCR was loaded with about 0.2 ug genomic DNA, equivalent to 30,000 to 35,000 T cell genomes. Purified libraries were measured with a Qubit 3.0 fluorometer, size-checked on a Bioanalyzer 2100, and measured again with the KAPA Library Quantification kit. Every immunoSEQ 96-well plate was sequenced on a dedicated single-read 150-cycle Illumina NextSeq 550 flow cell. In the original analysis: Because only junctional sequences without quality scores were contained in the immunoSEQ output, filtering matching that applied to full-length reads could not be performed. Sequences were annotated with PyIR, a Python wrapper for IgBLAST v1.9, and V/J genes and CDR3 were assigned using IMGT germline references. Reads were removed for weak V/J assignments (E-value above 1e-6), missing CDR3, stop codons, out-of-frame junctions, or ambiguous translated residues. A V3J clonotype was defined by an identical inferred V gene, J gene, and CDR3 amino acid sequence. The percentage overlap between two repertoires was calculated by dividing the number of shared unique clonotypes by the size of the smaller repertoire. Richness of each repertoire was evaluated using RTK rarefaction, the Chao1 estimator, and Recon v2.1 estimates of unobserved clonotypes. Generation probabilities for all TCRbeta clonotypes obtained by the gDNA method from a handful of donors were computed using OLGA. The clones in this table, taken by TCRdb from immuneACCESS, are in-frame only. Not every clone is retained; where verified, under half of the shortfall comes from an unresolved V gene, and the cause of the rest is unknown. D and trimming were read from the DNA, whereas the V and J calls and clone size are those reported in that table. In this sample the table shows some 2,400,000 clones, 95% of which occur a single time. In total, the top ten clones hold roughly 0.13% of the sample.

The germline ends are 16 bases apart after V is trimmed by 1 base and J by 7 bases. Measured from the cysteine to the phenylalanine, the CDR3 is 15 residues long. The retained sequence is limited to the CDR3, 45 bases, with the frame set at the first base. For CDR1 and CDR2, the germline V gene lists MNHNS and SASEGT. This clonotype was obtained from a man younger than 35 in good health. The source material was naive CD4+ T cells sorted from blood. The sample's cell subset or site label is to be understood as: CD45RA+ positively selected. In this chain, TRBV6-1 is recombined with TRBJ1-2; the D gene remains uncertain. The nucleotide sequence reads TGTGCCAGCAGTGAAGGCGCTACGTGGTCAGCTGGCTACACCTTC. Its protein reads: CASSEGATWSAGYTF.